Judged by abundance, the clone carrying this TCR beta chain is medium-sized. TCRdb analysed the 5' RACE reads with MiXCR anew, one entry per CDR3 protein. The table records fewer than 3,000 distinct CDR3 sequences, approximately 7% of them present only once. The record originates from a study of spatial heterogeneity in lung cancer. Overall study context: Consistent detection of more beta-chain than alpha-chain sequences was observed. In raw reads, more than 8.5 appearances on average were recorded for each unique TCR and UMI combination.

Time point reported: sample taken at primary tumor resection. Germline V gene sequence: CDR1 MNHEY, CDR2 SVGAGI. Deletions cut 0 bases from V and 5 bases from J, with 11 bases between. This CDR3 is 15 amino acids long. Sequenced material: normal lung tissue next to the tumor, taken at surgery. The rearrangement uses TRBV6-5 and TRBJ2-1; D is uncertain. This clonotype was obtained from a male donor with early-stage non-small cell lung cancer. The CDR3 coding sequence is TGTGCCAGCAGTTACTCACGGACGGCAAACAATGAGCAGTTCTTC. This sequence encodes CASSYSRTANNEQFF.